This TCR beta chain came from a study of CD8 T cells in ankylosing spondylitis. One entry per CDR3 protein results from TCRdb running MiXCR on the 5' RACE reads. The sample lists about 110,000 distinct CDR3 sequences, less than 25% occurring once. On this clonotype itself: The target antigen is unknown.

General observations from the study: Roughly 8 highly homologous variants made up a TCR beta motif, and this motif appeared characteristic of ankylosing spondylitis blood.

This CDR3 region has 15 residues. Germline loops: CDR1 SNHLY, CDR2 FYNNEI. V shed 6 bases and J shed 1 base, with 10 bases lying between them. The clonotype originates from a male donor with ankylosing spondylitis. What was sequenced was synovial fluid, either unsorted or a sorted T cell fraction (not recorded which). The chain is built from TRBV2 and TRBJ1-6; D perhaps matches TRBD1 (5 bases). The CDR3 spells CASRKEGSYNSPLHF. CDR3 coding DNA: TGTGCCAGCAGGAAGGAGGGGTCCTATAATTCACCCCTCCACTTT.